These T cell receptor beta chains were read from a single sample in a study of blood T cell repertoires in COVID-19. Libraries were prepared by immunoSEQ multiplex PCR; TCRdb keeps only in-frame clonotypes and omits some of them. The repertoire includes approximately 100,000 clones, around 85% of them detected once, and about 38% sits in the top ten. Sequencing was performed on peripheral blood. The receptor set was obtained from a man older than 75 with acute or convalescent COVID-19. Each CDR3 is given with its conserved first and last residue. Each record gives: CDR3 protein, CDR3 DNA, V gene, D gene, J gene, clone size. D genes are given only for firm matches. Clone size is not always given. Where it is, it says once, few, many or a class for expanded clones.

CDR3 protein: CASTAAGGRTEAFF
CDR3 DNA: TGCGCCAGTACAGCGGCAGGGGGCCGGACTGAAGCTTTCTTT
V gene: TRBV5-1
D gene: TRBD1
J gene: TRBJ1-1
clone size: NA

CDR3 protein: CAGGQFNTEAFF
CDR3 DNA: TGTGCCGGGGGACAGTTTAACACTGAAGCTTTCTTT
V gene: TRBV10-3
D gene: TRBD1
J gene: TRBJ1-1
clone size: NA

CDR3 protein: CASSPYRVVVSGNTIYF
CDR3 DNA: TGTGCCAGCAGCCCCTACAGGGTGGTCGTCTCTGGAAACACCATATATTTT
V gene: TRBV7-8
D gene: NA
J gene: TRBJ1-3
clone size: NA

CDR3 protein: CASSDGQGNSPLHF
CDR3 DNA: TGTGCCAGCAGTGACGGACAGGGGAATTCACCCCTCCACTTT
V gene: TRBV2
D gene: TRBD1
J gene: TRBJ1-6
clone size: NA

CDR3 protein: CASTRTGSRGEQYF
CDR3 DNA: TGTGCCAGTACCCGGACAGGGTCAAGGGGCGAGCAGTACTTC
V gene: TRBV19
D gene: TRBD1
J gene: TRBJ2-7
clone size: NA

CDR3 protein: CASSFTVDYGYTF
CDR3 DNA: TGTGCCAGCAGCTTCACAGTTGACTATGGCTACACCTTC
V gene: TRBV7-2
D gene: NA
J gene: TRBJ1-2
clone size: NA

CDR3 protein: CASSSASAANTGELFF
CDR3 DNA: TGTGCCAGCAGTTCTGCTAGCGCAGCGAACACCGGGGAGCTGTTTTTT
V gene: TRBV6-5
D gene: NA
J gene: TRBJ2-2
clone size: NA

CDR3 protein: CASSLQRFVYGYTF
CDR3 DNA: TGTGCCAGCAGCTTGCAACGGTTCGTCTATGGCTACACCTTC
V gene: TRBV5-4
D gene: NA
J gene: TRBJ1-2
clone size: NA

CDR3 protein: CASTATGSQPQHF
CDR3 DNA: TGTGCCAGTACCGCGACAGGGAGCCAGCCCCAGCATTTT
V gene: TRBV19
D gene: TRBD1
J gene: TRBJ1-5
clone size: NA

CDR3 protein: CASSLGLAEYNEQFF
CDR3 DNA: TGTGCCAGCAGCCTCGGACTAGCGGAGTACAATGAGCAGTTCTTC
V gene: TRBV7-3
D gene: TRBD2
J gene: TRBJ2-1
clone size: NA

CDR3 protein: CASGWTGPNYGYTF
CDR3 DNA: TGTGCCAGCGGATGGACAGGGCCTAACTATGGCTACACCTTC
V gene: TRBV6-5
D gene: TRBD1
J gene: TRBJ1-2
clone size: once